This note documents a single T cell receptor (beta chain) sequence. These data come from a study of blood T cell repertoires in COVID-19. TCRdb keeps only in-frame clones here, not all; method: immunoSEQ multiplex PCR. The sample contains about 410,000 clones, about nine tenths of which appear only once. This CDR3 has 16 amino acids. CDR1 and CDR2 (germline): SGHNT, YENEEA. Trimming shortened V by 4 bases and J by 8 bases, and 21 bases separated the two germline ends. V usage is TRBV11-3 and J usage is TRBJ2-1; tentative D call: TRBD1 (6 bases). Source material: peripheral blood. This sequence was found in a woman aged 40 to 50 with COVID-19, enrolled during active disease. The CDR3 region is CASSSRIGQQNDEQFF. In DNA, the CDR3 is TGTGCCAGCAGCTCTAGGATTGGACAGCAAAACGATGAGCAGTTCTTC.